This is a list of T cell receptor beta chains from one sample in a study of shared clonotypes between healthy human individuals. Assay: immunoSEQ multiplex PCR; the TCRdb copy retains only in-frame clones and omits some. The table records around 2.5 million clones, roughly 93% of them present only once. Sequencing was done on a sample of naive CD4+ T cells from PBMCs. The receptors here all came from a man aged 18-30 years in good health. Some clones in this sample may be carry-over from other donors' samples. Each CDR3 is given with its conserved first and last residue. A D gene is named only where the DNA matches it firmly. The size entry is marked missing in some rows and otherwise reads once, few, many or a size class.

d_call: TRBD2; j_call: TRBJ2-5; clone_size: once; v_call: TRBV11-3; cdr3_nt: TGTGCCAGCAGCCAGGGACTAGCGGGAGGAGAGACCCAGTACTTC; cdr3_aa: CASSQGLAGGETQYF
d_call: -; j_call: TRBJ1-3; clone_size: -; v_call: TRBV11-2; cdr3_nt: TGTGCCAGCAGCTTAGATGGGGGGGGCCCTGGAAACACCATATATTTT; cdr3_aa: CASSLDGGGPGNTIYF
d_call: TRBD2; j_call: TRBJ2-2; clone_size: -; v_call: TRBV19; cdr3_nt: TGTGCCAGTAGTAGCCAGCGGGATCCTGCCGGGGAGCTGTTTTTT; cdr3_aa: CASSSQRDPAGELFF
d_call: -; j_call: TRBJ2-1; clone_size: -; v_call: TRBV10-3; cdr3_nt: TGTGCCATCAGTGGCCCTGGGAATGAGCAGTTCTTC; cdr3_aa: CAISGPGNEQFF
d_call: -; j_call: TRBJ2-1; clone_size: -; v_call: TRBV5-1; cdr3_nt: TGCGCCAGCAGCTCGACCAGGGGAAGCTCCTACAATGAGCAGTTCTTC; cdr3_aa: CASSSTRGSSYNEQFF
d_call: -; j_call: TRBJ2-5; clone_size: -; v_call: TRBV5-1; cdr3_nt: TGCGCCAGCAGCTTGGTGGGCCAGGGGCTCCAAGAGACCCAGTACTTC; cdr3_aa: CASSLVGQGLQETQYF
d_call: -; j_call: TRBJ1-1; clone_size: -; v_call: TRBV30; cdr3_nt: TGTGCCTGGAGCGGAGACGGTGGCGCTGAAGCTTTCTTT; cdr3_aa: CAWSGDGGAEAFF
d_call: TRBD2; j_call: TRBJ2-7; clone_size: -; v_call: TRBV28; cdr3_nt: TGTGCCAGCACCCCAGCGACTAGCGGGTCCTACGAGCAGTACTTC; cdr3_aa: CASTPATSGSYEQYF
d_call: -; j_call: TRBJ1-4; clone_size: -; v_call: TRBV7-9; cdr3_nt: TGTGCCAGCAGCTTAGCTGGGGGGTTTAATGAAAAACTGTTTTTT; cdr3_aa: CASSLAGGFNEKLFF
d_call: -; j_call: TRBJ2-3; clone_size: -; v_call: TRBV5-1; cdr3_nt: TGCGCCAGCAGCTTGGTGGTTGTAGGCACAGATACGCAGTATTTT; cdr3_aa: CASSLVVVGTDTQYF
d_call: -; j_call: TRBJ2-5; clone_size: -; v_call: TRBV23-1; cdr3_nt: TGCGCCAGCACCCGGACAGACCGAGGGAGAGAGACCCAGTACTTC; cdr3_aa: CASTRTDRGRETQYF
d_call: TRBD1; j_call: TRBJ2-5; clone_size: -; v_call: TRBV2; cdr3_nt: TGTGCCAGCAGTCGACAGGGGACCGAAGAGACCCAGTACTTC; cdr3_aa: CASSRQGTEETQYF
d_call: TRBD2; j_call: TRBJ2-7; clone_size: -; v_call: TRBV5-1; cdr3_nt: TGCGCCAGCAGTCAGATAGCGGGAGGTGACGAGCAGTACTTC; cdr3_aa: CASSQIAGGDEQYF
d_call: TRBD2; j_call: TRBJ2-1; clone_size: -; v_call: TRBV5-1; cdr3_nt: TGCGCCAGCAACTACCTAGCGGGAGGGGACAATGAGCAGTTCTTC; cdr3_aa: CASNYLAGGDNEQFF
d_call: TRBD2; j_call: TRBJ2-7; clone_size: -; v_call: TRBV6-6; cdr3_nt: TGTGCCAGCAGTTACACAGCGGGAGGGAACGAGCAGTACTTC; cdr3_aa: CASSYTAGGNEQYF
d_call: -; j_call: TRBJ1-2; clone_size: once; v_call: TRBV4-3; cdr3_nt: TGCGCCAGCAGCTACACTCGGGGGGCTAACTATGGCTACACCTTC; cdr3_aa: CASSYTRGANYGYTF
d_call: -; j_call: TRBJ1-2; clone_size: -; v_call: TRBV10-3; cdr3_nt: TGTGCCATCAGTGAGTGGATCTATGGCTACACCTTC; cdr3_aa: CAISEWIYGYTF
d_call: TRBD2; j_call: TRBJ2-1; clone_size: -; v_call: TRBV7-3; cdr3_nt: TGTGCCAGCAGCGGGAGGCTAGCGGCATCCTACAATGAGCAGTTCTTC; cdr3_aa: CASSGRLAASYNEQFF
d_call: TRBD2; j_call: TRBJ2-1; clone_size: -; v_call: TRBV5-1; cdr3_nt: TGCGCCAGCAGCTTGGCCGCGGGGGGCGATGAGCAGTTCTTC; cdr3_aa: CASSLAAGGDEQFF
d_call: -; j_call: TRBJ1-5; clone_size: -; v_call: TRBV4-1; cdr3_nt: TGCGCCAGCAGCCAATTGTCGTTACATAAGCCCCAGCATTTT; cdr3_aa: CASSQLSLHKPQHF
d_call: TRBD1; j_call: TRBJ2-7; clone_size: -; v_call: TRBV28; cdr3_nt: TGTGCCAGCGTCCCTGCCGGGACAGGGTTCTACGAGCAGTACTTC; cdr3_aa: CASVPAGTGFYEQYF
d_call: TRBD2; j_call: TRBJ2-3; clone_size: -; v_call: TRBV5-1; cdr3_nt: TGCGCCAGCAGCTTGGATGGGACTAGCGGGGCTCTTACAGATACGCAGTATTTT; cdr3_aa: CASSLDGTSGALTDTQYF
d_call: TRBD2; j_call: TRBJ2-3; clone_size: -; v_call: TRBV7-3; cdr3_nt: TGTGCCAGCAGCGCGACTAGCGTGGGAGATACGCAGTATTTT; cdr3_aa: CASSATSVGDTQYF
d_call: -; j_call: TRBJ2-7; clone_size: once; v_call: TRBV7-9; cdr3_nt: TGTGCCAGCAGCGTGTCCGGGACGTCCTACGAGCAGTACTTC; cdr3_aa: CASSVSGTSYEQYF
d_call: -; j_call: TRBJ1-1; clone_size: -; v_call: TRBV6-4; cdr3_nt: TGTGCCAGCAGTGACACGGTGGCGGGGAACACTGAAGCTTTCTTT; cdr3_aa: CASSDTVAGNTEAFF
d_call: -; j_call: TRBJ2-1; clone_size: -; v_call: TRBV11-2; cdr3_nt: TGTGCCAGCAGCTTAGGACTCTCCAATGAGCAGTTCTTC; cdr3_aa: CASSLGLSNEQFF
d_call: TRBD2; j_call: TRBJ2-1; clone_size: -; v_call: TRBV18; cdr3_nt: TGTGCCAGCTCACCAGAGGGACTAGCTTTGGCTGAGCAGTTCTTC; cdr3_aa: CASSPEGLALAEQFF
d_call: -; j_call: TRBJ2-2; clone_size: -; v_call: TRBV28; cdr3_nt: TGTGCCAGCAGCCTGAGACTTGCCGCGAACACCGGGGAGCTGTTTTTT; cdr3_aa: CASSLRLAANTGELFF
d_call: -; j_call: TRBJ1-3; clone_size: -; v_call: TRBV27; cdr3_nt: TGTGCCAGCAGTTTAACAGCTGGAAACACCATATATTTT; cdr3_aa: CASSLTAGNTIYF
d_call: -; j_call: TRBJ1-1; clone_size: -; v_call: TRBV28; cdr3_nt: TGTGCCAGCGGGGCATTGACGGGGAACACTGAAGCTTTCTTT; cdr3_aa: CASGALTGNTEAFF
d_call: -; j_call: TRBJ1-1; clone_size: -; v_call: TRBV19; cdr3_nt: TGTGCCAGTAGTCCAGACCCCAAATTTAGGAACACTGAAGCTTTCTTT; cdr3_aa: CASSPDPKFRNTEAFF
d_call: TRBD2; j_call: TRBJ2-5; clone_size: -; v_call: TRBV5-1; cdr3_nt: TGCGCCAGCAGCTTGGCGGGAGGAGGGGAGACCCAGTACTTC; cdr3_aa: CASSLAGGGETQYF
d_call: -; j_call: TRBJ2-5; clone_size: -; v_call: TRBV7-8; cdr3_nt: TGTGCCAGCAGCATTACAGGGCCCCAAGAGACCCAGTACTTC; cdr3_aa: CASSITGPQETQYF
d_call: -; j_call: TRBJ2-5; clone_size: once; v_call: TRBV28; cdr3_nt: TGTGCCAGCAGTTCCAAGCGGAGACGGGAGACCCAGTACTTC; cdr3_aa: CASSSKRRRETQYF
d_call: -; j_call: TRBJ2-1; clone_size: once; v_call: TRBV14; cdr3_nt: TGTGCCAGCAGCCAAGCGCTCCGAGGCCCCTACAATGAGCAGTTCTTC; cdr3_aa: CASSQALRGPYNEQFF
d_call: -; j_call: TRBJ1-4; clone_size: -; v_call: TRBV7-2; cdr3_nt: TGTGCCAGCAGCTTACGGAAGGGTGAAAAACTGTTTTTT; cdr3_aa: CASSLRKGEKLFF
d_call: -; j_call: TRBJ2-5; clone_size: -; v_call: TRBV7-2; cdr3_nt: TGTGCCAGCAGCTTCTCTTCGGGGCTAGCCGCAGAGACCCAGTACTTC; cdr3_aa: CASSFSSGLAAETQYF
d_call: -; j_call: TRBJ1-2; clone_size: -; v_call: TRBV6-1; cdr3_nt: TGTGCCAGCAGTGCGTCCGGCAGGGTCTATGGCTACACCTTC; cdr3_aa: CASSASGRVYGYTF
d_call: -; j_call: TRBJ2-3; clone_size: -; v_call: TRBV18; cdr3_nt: TGTGCCAGCTCACCACCGGGGATACGCTTGCAGTATTTT; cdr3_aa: CASSPPGIRLQYF
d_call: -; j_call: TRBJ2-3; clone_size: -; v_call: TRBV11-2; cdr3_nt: TGTGCCAGCGCTCCCGGCGATACGCAGTATTTT; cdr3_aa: CASAPGDTQYF
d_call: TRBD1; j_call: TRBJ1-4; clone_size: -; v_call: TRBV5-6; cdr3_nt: TGTGCCAGCCAACCTCTGGGGACAGGGAGCGGTAATGAAAAACTGTTTTTT; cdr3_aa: CASQPLGTGSGNEKLFF
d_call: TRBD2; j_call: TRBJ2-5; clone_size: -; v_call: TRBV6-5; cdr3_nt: TGTGCCAGCAGTTACCTTTCCGGGAGGAACCAAGAGACCCAGTACTTC; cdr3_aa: CASSYLSGRNQETQYF
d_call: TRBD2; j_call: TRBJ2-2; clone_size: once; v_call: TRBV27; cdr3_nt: TGTGCCAGCAGAAGGACTAGCGGGTCTTCGAACACCGGGGAGCTGTTTTTT; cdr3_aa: CASRRTSGSSNTGELFF
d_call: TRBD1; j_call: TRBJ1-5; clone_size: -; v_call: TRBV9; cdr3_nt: TGTGCCAGCAGCAAGACAGGGACTCAGCCCCAGCATTTT; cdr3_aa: CASSKTGTQPQHF
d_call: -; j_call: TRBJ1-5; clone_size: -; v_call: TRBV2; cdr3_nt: TGTGCCAGCAGTGATCGGCAGGGGCCCCAGCATTTT; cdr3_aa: CASSDRQGPQHF
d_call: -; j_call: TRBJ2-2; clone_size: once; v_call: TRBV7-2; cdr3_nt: TGTGCCAGCAGCTGGGACGATACCCACACCGGGGAGCTGTTTTTT; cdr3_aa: CASSWDDTHTGELFF
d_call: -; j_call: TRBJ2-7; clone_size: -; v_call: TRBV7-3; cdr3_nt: TGTGCCAGCAGCTTAGGCCTTAACTACGAGCAGTACTTC; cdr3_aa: CASSLGLNYEQYF
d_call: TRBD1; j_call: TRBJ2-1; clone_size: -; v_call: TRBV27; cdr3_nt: TGTGCCAGCAGTTTGTTGGGACAGGGGTGGGATGAGCAGTTCTTC; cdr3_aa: CASSLLGQGWDEQFF
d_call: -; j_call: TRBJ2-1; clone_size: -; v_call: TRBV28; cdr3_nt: TGTGCCAGCAGTCGGGATTGGGATGAGCAGTTCTTC; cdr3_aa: CASSRDWDEQFF
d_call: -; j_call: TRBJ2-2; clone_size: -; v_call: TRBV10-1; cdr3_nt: TGCGCCAGCAGTAACACCGGGGAGCTGTTTTTT; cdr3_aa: CASSNTGELFF
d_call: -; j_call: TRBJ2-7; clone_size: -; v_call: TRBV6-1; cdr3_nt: TGTGCCAGCAGTGAACTCGGCGGGTCCTACGAGCAGTACTTC; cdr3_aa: CASSELGGSYEQYF
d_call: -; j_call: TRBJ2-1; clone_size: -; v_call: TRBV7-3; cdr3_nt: TGTGCCAGCAGCTTAGAAGGGATGGCGGGATCCTACAATGAGCAGTTCTTC; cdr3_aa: CASSLEGMAGSYNEQFF